This T cell receptor beta chain was documented in a study of CD8 T cells in ankylosing spondylitis. Preparation of TCR beta libraries was done by quantitative 5'-RACE with molecular barcodes. TCRdb used MiXCR to reprocess the 5' RACE reads, holding one entry per CDR3 protein. The repertoire holds about 510,000 distinct CDR3 sequences, over 4% seen once, with approximately 3.5% in the top ten. Study conclusions and caveats: What seemed typical of ankylosing spondylitis blood was a TCR beta motif built from fewer than ten highly homologous variants. Existing reports had already noted some motif variants in reactive arthritis synovial fluid and blood. Disease-associated clones were reportedly significantly overrepresented in matched ankylosing spondylitis synovial fluid.

This clonotype was counted many times. Its antigen is not identified. This sequence originates from a male donor with ankylosing spondylitis. The specimen was blood, either unsorted or a sorted T cell fraction (not recorded which).

This chain's CDR3 is CASSLRQGREKLFF. The DNA for the CDR3 is TGTGCCAGCAGTTTACGACAGGGGAGGGAAAAACTGTTTTTT. The chain carries TRBV6-5 and TRBJ1-4; 8 bases line up with TRBD1. The V and J ends lost 4 bases and 8 bases, in that order; junction bases with no gene match: 6. Germline loops: CDR1 MNHEY, CDR2 SVGAGI. This CDR3 is built from 14 residues.